This TCR beta chain derives from a study of response to subunit inactivated influenza vaccine. Findings of the study overall: The authors suggested that every seasonal influenza vaccination recruits few new T cells.

To note about this clonotype: What it binds is not known.

TCRdb re-derived calls from the RT-PCR reads in MiXCR, one entry per CDR3 protein. Of about 530,000 distinct CDR3 sequences in the sample, roughly 12% were seen once. Trimming took off 3 bases at V and 4 bases at J, with 7 bases between the two ends. There are 12 residues in the CDR3. Looked up from germline, CDR1 is SNHLY and CDR2 is FYNNEI. The input for sequencing was PBMCs from blood, taken on the day of vaccination. V usage is TRBV2 and J usage is TRBJ2-7; D unresolved. The source of this sequence is a man aged 50 to 59 who received an inactivated influenza vaccine. The CDR3 DNA sequence: TGTGCCAGCAGTGATCAAGGGTACGAGCAGTACTTC. This sequence encodes CASSDQGYEQYF.